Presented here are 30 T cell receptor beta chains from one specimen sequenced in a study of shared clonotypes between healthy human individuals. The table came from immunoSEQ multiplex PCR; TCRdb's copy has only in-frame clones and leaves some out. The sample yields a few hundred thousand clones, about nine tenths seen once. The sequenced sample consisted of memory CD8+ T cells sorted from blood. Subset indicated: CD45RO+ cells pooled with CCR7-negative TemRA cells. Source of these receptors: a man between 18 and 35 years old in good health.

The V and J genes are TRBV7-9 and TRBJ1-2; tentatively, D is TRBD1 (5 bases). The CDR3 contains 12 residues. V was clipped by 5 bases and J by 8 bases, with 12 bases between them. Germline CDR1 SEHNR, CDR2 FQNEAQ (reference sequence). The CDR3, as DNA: TGTGCCAGCAGCCGGGACTCTTTGGGCTACACCTTC. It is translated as CASSRDSLGYTF.

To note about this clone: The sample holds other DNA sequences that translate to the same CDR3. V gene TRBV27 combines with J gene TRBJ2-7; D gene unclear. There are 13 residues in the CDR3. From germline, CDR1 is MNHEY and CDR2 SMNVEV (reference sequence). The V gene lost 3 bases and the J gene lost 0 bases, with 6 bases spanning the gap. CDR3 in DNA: TGTGCCAGCAGTTTGGACCACTCCTACGAGCAGTACTTC. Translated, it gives CASSLDHSYEQYF.

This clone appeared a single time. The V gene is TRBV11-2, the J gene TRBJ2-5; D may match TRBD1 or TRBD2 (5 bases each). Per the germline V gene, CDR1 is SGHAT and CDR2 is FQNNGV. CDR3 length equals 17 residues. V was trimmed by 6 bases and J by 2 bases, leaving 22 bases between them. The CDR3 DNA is TGTGCCAGCAGTCTTGGACGGGGCGTAAGATCTCAAGAGACCCAGTACTTC. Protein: CASSLGRGVRSQETQYF.

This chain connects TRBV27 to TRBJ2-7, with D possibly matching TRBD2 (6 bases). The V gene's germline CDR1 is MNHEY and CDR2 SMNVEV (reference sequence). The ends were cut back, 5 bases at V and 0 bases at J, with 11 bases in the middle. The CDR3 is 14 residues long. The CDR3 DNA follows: TGTGCCAGCAGTCCAGGGACTCGCTCCTACGAGCAGTACTTC. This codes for CASSPGTRSYEQYF.

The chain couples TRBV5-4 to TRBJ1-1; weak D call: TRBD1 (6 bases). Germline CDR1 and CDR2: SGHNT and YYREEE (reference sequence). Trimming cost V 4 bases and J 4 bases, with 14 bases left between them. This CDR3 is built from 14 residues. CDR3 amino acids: CASSPLQGVTEAFF. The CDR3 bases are TGTGCCAGCAGCCCTCTACAGGGAGTCACTGAAGCTTTCTTT.

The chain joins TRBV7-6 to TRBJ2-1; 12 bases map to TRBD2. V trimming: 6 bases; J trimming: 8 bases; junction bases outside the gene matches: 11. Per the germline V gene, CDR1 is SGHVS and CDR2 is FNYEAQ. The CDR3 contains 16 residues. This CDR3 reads CASSPGLAGLGDEQFF. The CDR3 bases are TGTGCCAGCAGTCCAGGACTAGCGGGACTCGGGGATGAGCAGTTCTTC.

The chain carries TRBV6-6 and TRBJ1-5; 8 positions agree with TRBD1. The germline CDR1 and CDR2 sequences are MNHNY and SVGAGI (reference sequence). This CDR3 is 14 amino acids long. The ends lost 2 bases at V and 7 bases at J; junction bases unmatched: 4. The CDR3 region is CASSYVQGGQPQHF. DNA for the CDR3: TGTGCCAGCAGTTACGTACAGGGGGGGCAGCCCCAGCATTTT.

The CDR3 spells CAISDTGTGENEKLFF. Here the CDR3 DNA reads TGTGCCATCAGTGATACTGGGACAGGGGAAAATGAAAAACTGTTTTTT. The chain combines TRBV10-3 with TRBJ1-4, with TRBD1 identical over 10 bases. The CDR3 contains 16 residues. Germline CDR1 and CDR2: ENHRY and SYGVKD. Losses at the gene ends were 3 bases for V and 5 bases for J; bases not matched to a gene: 6.

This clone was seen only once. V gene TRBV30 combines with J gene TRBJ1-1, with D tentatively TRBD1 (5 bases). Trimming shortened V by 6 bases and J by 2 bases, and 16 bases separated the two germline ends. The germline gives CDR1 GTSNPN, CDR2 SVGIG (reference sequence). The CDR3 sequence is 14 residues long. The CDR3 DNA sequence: TGTGCCTGTGCGATCCGGGACCTTAACACTGAAGCTTTCTTT. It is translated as CACAIRDLNTEAFF.

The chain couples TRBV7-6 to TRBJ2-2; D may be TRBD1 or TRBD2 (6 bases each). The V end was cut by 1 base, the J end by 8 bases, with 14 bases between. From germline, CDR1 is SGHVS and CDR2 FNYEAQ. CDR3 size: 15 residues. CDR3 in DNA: TGTGCCAGCAGCTTAGGTCCGGGGGCTCCTGGGGAGCTGTTTTTT. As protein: CASSLGPGAPGELFF.

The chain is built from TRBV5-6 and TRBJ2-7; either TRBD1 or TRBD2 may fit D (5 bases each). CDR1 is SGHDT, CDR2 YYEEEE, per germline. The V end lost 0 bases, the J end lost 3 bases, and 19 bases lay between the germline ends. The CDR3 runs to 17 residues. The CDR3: CASSLVRGDKRNYEQYF. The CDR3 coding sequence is TGTGCCAGCAGCTTGGTCAGAGGGGATAAAAGAAACTACGAGCAGTACTTC.

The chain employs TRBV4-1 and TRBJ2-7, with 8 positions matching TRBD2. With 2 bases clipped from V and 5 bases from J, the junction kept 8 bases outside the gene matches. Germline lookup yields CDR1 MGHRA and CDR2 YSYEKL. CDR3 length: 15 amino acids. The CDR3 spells CASSQIIAGWDEQYF. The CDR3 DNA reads TGCGCCAGCAGCCAAATAATAGCGGGATGGGACGAGCAGTACTTC.

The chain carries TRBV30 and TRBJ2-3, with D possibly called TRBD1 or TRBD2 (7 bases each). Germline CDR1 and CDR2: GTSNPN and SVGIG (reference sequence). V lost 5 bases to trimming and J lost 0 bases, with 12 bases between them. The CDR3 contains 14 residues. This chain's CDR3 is CAWEAGQSTDTQYF. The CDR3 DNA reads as TGTGCCTGGGAAGCGGGACAGAGCACAGATACGCAGTATTTT.

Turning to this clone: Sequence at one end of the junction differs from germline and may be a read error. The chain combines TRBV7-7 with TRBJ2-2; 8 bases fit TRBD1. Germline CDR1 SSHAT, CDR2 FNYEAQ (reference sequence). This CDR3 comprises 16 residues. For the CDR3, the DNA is TGTGCTAGCAGCTTAGGTCCGACAGGGGCTACCGGGGAGCTGTTTTTT. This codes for CASSLGPTGATGELFF.

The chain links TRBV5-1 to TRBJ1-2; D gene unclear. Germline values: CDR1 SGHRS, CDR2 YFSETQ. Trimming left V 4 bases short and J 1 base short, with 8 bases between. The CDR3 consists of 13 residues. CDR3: CASSPEFNYGYTF. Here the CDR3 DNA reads TGCGCCAGCAGCCCCGAATTTAACTATGGCTACACCTTC.

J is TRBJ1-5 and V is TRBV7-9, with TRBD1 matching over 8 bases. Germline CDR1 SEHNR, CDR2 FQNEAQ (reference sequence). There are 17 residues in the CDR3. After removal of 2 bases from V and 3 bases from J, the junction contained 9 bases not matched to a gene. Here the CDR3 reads CASSLSSNRGYNQPQHF. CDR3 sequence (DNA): TGTGCCAGCAGCTTATCCTCGAACAGGGGGTACAATCAGCCCCAGCATTTT. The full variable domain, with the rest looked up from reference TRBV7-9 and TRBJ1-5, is DTGVSQNPRHKITKRGQNVTFRCDPISEHNRLYWYRQTLGQGPEFLTYFQNEAQLEKSRLLSDRFSAERPKGSFSTLEIQRTEQGDSAMYLCASSLSSNRGYNQPQHFGDGTRLSIL.

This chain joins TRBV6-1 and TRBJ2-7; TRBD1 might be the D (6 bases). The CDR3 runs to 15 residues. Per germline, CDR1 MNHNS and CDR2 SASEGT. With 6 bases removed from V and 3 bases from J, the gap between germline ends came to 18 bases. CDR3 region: CASRVRGHGYYEQYF. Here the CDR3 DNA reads TGTGCCAGCAGAGTCAGGGGCCACGGATACTACGAGCAGTACTTC.

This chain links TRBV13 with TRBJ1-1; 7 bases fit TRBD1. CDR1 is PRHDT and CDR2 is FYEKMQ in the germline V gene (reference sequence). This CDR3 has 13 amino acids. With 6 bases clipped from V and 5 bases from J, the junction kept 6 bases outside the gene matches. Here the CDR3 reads CASSLGGATEAFF. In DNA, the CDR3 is TGTGCCAGCAGTCTAGGGGGCGCGACTGAAGCTTTCTTT.

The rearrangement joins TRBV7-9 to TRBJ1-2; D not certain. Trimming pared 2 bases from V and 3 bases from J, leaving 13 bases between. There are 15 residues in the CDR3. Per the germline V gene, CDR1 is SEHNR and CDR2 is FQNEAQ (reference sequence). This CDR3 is CASSLRRAEDYGYTF. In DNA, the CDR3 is TGTGCCAGCAGCTTAAGACGCGCGGAGGACTATGGCTACACCTTC.

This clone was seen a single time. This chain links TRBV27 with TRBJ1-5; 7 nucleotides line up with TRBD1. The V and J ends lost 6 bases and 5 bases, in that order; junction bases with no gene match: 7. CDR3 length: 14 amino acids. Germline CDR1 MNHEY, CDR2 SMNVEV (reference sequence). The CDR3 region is CASSLRDSHQPQHF. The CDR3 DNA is TGTGCCAGCAGCCTCCGGGACAGCCATCAGCCCCAGCATTTT.

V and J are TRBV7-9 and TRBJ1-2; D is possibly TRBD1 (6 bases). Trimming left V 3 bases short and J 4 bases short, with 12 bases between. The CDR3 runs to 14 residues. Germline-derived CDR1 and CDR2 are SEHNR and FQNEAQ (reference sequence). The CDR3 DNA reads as TGTGCCAGCAGCTTTTGGGGGCGCCCCTATGGCTACACCTTC. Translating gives CASSFWGRPYGYTF.

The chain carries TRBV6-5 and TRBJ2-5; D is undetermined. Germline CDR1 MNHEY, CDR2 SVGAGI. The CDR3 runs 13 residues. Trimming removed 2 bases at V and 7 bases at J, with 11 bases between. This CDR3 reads CASSYAAPGTQYF. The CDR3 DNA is TGTGCCAGCAGTTACGCCGCGCCGGGGACCCAGTACTTC.

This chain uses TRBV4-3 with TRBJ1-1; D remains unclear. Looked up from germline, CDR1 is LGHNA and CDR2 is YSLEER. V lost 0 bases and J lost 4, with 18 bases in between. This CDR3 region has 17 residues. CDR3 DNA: TGCGCCAGCAGCCAAGATTTACCCGGCTCCGAGGGCACTGAAGCTTTCTTT. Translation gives CASSQDLPGSEGTEAFF.

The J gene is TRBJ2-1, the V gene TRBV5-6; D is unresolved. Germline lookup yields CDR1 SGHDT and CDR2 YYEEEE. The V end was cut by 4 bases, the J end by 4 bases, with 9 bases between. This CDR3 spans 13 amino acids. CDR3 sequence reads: CASSQNPYNEQFF. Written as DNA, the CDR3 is TGTGCCAGCAGCCAAAATCCATACAATGAGCAGTTCTTC. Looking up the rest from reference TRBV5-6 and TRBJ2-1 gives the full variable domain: DAGVTQSPTHLIKTRGQQVTLRCSPKSGHDTVSWYQQALGQGPQFIFQYYEEEERQRGNFPDRFSGHQFPNYSSELNVNALLLGDSALYLCASSQNPYNEQFFGPGTRLTVL.

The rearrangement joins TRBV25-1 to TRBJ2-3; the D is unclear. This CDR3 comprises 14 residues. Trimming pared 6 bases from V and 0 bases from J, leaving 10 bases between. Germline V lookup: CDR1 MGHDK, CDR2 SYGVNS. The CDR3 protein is CASSPSSSTDTQYF. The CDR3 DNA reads TGTGCCAGCAGCCCGTCCTCTAGCACAGATACGCAGTATTTT.

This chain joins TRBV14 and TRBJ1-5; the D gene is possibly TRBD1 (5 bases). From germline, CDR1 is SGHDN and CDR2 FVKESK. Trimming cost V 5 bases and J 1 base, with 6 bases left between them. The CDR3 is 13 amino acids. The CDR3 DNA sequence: TGTGCCAGCAGCTGGGGGAGCAATCAGCCCCAGCATTTT. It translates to CASSWGSNQPQHF.

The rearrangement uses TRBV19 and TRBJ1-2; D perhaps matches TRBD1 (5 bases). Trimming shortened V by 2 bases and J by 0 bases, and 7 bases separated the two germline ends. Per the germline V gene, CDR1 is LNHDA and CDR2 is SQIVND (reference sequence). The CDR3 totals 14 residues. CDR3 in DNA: TGTGCCAGTAGTATAAGGGGCCCTAACTATGGCTACACCTTC. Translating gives CASSIRGPNYGYTF.

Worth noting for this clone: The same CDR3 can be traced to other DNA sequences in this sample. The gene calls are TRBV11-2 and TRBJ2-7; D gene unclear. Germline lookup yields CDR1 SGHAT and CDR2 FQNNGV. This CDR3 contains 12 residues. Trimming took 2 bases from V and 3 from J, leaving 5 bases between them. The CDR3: CASSLLGYEQYF. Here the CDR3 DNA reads TGTGCCAGCAGCTTATTGGGCTACGAGCAGTACTTC.

The CDR3 DNA sequence: TGTGCCAGCCTGGTGGTAGCGGCGCTGAACACCGGGGAGCTGTTTTTT. It codes for CASLVVAALNTGELFF. This chain uses TRBV7-9 with TRBJ2-2; the D gene is possibly TRBD2 (6 bases). Germline values: CDR1 SEHNR, CDR2 FQNEAQ (reference sequence). Deletions cut 8 bases from V and 1 base from J, with 17 bases between. The CDR3 sequence is 16 residues long.

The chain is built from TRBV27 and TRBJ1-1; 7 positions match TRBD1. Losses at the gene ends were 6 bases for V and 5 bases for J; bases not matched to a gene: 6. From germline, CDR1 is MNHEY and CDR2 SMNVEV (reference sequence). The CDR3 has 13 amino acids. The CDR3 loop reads CASRPGQFTEAFF. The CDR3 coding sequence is TGTGCCAGCAGGCCGGGACAGTTTACTGAAGCTTTCTTT.